This T cell receptor beta chain comes out of a study of Graves' ophthalmopathy and Graves' hyperthyroidism. The study, taken as a whole, reports: The model achieved about 70% sensitivity and approximately 74% specificity for ophthalmopathy progression.

Of note for this clonotype: The antigen is not known.

TCR beta CDR3 regions were amplified from RNA transcripts. Second-round multiplex PCR followed a first-round RT-PCR using HTBI primers. TCRdb analysed the multiplex PCR reads with MiXCR anew, one entry per CDR3 protein. The sample comprises 200,000 to 300,000 distinct CDR3 sequences, 45% to 55% of which are singletons, and more than 45% rests with the top ten. Moderate-to-severe activity, CAS ≥3, NOSPECS ≥4 and a duration under 3 months were seen in donors with ophthalmopathy. CDR1 is SGHTA, CDR2 FQGTGA, per germline. The CDR3 length is 18 residues. Trimming removed 5 bases from V and 0 bases from J; junction bases left unmatched: 8.

The receptor was derived from an adult man with Graves' ophthalmopathy. This chain links TRBV7-3 with TRBJ2-6; 9 bases are a match to TRBD1. Material: peripheral blood. CDR3 loop: CASSPLGTGRSGANVLTF. For the CDR3, the DNA is TGTGCCAGCAGCCCCCTCGGGACAGGGCGCTCTGGGGCCAACGTCCTGACTTTC.